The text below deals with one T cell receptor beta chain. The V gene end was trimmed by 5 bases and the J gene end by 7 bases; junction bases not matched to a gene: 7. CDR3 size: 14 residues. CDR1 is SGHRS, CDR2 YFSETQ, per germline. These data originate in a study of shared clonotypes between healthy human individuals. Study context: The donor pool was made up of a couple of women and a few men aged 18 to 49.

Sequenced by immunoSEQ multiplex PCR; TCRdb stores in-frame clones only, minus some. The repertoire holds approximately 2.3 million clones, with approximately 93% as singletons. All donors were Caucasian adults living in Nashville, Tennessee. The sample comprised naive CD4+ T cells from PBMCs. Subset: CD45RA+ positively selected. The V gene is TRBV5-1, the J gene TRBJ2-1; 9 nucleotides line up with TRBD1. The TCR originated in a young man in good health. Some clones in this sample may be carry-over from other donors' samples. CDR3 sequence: CASSRTGDKNEQFF. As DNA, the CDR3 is TGCGCCAGCAGTCGGACAGGGGATAAGAATGAGCAGTTCTTC. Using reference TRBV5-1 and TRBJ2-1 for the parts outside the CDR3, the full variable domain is KAGVTQTPRYLIKTRGQQVTLSCSPISGHRSVSWYQQTPGQGLQFLFEYFSETQRNKGNFPGRFSGRQFSNSRSEMNVSTLELGDSALYLCASSRTGDKNEQFFGPGTRLTVL.